This T cell receptor beta chain appears in the sequencing data of a study of blood T cell repertoires in COVID-19. Across the study: T cells, B-cell-depleted T cells, or PBMCs supplied cDNA or gDNA.

The CDR3 has 14 amino acids. Germline V gene data show CDR1 as MNHEY and CDR2 as SMNVEV (reference sequence). Deletions cut 2 bases from V and 2 bases from J, with 9 bases between. Generated by immunoSEQ multiplex PCR, the TCRdb table keeps only in-frame clones and is missing some. The sample carries roughly 150,000 clones, around 90% recorded once. This clone has just one count. The specimen sequenced was peripheral blood. The receptor comes from a man in his 60s with acute or convalescent COVID-19. The chain recombines TRBV27 with TRBJ1-1, with D tentatively TRBD1 (6 bases). CDR3 in DNA: TGTGCCAGCAGTTTAATAGGGGGTAACACTGAAGCTTTCTTT. Residues: CASSLIGGNTEAFF.